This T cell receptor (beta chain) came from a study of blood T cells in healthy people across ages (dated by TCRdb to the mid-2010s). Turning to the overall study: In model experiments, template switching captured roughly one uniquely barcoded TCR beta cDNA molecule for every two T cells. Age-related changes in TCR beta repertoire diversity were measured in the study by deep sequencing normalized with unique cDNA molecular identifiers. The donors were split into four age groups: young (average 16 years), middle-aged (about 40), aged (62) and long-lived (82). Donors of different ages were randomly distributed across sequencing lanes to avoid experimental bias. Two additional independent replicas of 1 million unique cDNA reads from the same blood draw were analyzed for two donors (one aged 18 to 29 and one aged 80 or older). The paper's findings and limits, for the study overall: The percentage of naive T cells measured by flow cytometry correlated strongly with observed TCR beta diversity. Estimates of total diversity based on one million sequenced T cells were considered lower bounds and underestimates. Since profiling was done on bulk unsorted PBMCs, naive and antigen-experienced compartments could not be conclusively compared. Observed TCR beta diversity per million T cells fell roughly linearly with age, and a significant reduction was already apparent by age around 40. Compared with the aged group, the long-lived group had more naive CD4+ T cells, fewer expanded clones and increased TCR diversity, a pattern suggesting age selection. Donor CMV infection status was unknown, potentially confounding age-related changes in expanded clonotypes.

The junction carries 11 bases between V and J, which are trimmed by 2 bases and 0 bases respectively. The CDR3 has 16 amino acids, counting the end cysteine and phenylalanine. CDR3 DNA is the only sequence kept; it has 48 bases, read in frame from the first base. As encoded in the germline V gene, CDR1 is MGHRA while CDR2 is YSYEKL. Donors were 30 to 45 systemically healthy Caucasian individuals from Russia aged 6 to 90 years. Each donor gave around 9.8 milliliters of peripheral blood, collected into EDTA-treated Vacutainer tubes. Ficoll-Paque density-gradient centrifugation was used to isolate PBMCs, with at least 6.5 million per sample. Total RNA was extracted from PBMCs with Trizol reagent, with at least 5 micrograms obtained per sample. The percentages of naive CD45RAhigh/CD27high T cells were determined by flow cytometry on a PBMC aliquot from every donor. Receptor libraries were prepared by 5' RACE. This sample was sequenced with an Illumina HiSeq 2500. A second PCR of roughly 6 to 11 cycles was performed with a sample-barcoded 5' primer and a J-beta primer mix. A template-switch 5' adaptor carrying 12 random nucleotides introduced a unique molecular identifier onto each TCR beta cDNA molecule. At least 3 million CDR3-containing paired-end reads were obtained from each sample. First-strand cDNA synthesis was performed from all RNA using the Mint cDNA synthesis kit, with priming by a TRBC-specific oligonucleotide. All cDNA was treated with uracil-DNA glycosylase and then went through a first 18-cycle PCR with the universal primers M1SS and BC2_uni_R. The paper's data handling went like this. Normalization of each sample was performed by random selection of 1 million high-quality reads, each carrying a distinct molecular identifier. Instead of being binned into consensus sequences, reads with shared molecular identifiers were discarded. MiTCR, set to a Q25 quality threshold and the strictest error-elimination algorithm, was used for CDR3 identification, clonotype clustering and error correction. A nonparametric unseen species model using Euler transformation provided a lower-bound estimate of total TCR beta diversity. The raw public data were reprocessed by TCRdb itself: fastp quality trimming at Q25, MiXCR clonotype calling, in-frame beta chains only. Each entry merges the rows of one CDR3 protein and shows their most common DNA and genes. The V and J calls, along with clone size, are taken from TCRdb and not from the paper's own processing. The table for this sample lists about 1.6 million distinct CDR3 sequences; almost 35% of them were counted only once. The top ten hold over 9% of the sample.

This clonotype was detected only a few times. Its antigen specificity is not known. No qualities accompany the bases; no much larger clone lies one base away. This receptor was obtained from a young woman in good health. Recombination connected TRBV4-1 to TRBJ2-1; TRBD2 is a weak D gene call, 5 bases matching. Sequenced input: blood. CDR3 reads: CASSQHVAGSYNEQFF. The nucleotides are TGCGCCAGCAGCCAACACGTCGCGGGCTCCTACAATGAGCAGTTCTTC.